Listed here are 28 T cell receptor beta chains from one sample, sequenced in a study of cytomegalovirus exposure and HLA in healthy donors. It was with 60 Vbeta and 13 Jbeta primers that the PCR ran. Here immunoSEQ multiplex PCR was the method, and the copy in TCRdb shows in-frame clones only, minus some. The table shows over 150,000 clones, with about four fifths occurring only once. Sequencing used PBMCs. These receptors came from a woman aged 25 to 39 in good health and CMV-seropositive.

The chain has TRBV4-3 and TRBJ2-2; perhaps TRBD1 as D (7 bases). The CDR3 is 16 residues long. V was trimmed by 5 bases and J by 6 bases, leaving 19 bases between them. Germline V gene lookup returns CDR1 LGHNA and CDR2 YSLEER. CDR3: CASSTQQGRSAGELFF. In DNA form, the CDR3 reads TGCGCCAGCAGCACACAACAGGGGAGGTCGGCCGGGGAGCTGTTTTTT.

V is TRBV6-5 and J is TRBJ1-1; D may be TRBD1 (5 bases). V was trimmed by 0 bases and J by 7 bases, leaving 12 bases between them. The germline gives CDR1 MNHEY, CDR2 SVGAGI. The CDR3 sequence is 14 residues long. DNA of the CDR3: TGTGCCAGCAGTTACTCGGGGGGGTCGAATGAAGCTTTCTTT. This encodes CASSYSGGSNEAFF.

This clone was picked up one time. This chain joins TRBV28 and TRBJ2-1, with 7 bases that match TRBD2. V trimming: 3 bases; J trimming: 2 bases; junction bases outside the gene matches: 7. CDR1 is MDHEN, CDR2 SYDVKM, per germline. This CDR3 spans 16 amino acids. Here the CDR3 DNA reads TGTGCCAGCAGTTTGGCCCGGGGGGTGACCTACAATGAGCAGTTCTTC. Encoded protein: CASSLARGVTYNEQFF.

This clone was found many times. The rearrangement links TRBV7-2 to TRBJ2-7; 11 bases are a match to TRBD2. The V segment lost 5 bases and the J segment 3 bases; nucleotides outside the gene matches: 6. The CDR3 contains 15 residues. CDR1 is SGHTA and CDR2 is FQGNSA in the germline V gene. The CDR3 spells CASSRTSGGYYEQYF. The CDR3 DNA reads TGTGCCAGCAGCCGAACTAGCGGGGGTTACTACGAGCAGTACTTC.

The chain employs TRBV11-2 and TRBJ2-3; D may be TRBD2 (7 bases). V was shortened by 10 bases and J by 2 bases, with 28 bases between the two germline ends. The germline V gene encodes CDR1 SGHAT and CDR2 FQNNGV. This CDR3 contains 18 residues. For the CDR3, the DNA is TGTGCCACCAAAGCCCTCCTGGGGGCGGGAGCGAACACAGATACGCAGTATTTT. Residues: CATKALLGAGANTDTQYF.

This clone was recorded once. The gene calls are TRBV2 and TRBJ1-5, with D hard to call. The CDR3 is 14 residues long. Per germline, CDR1 SNHLY and CDR2 FYNNEI. The V end was cut by 2 bases, the J end by 4 bases, with 9 bases between. CDR3 residues: CASSEQTGNQPQHF. Here the CDR3 DNA reads TGTGCCAGCAGTGAACAGACGGGAAATCAGCCCCAGCATTTT.

This clone was observed a few times. The chain has TRBV9 and TRBJ2-7; 7 bases are a match to TRBD1. Germline CDR1 reads SGDLS; CDR2 reads YYNGEE. The CDR3 sequence is 13 residues long. J gave up 3 bases and V 4 bases, and 4 bases lay outside the gene matches. The chain's CDR3 is CASSNRDSYEQYF. CDR3 nucleotides: TGTGCCAGCAGCAACCGGGACAGCTACGAGCAGTACTTC.

The chain has TRBV5-1 and TRBJ1-1; perhaps TRBD1 as D (6 bases). Germline-derived CDR1 and CDR2 are SGHRS and YFSETQ. V shed 0 bases and J shed 4 bases, with 10 bases lying between them. This CDR3 is 14 amino acids long. Here the CDR3 reads CASSLVVGGTEAFF. For the CDR3, the DNA is TGCGCCAGCAGCTTGGTAGTAGGGGGCACTGAAGCTTTCTTT.

The V gene is TRBV7-3, the J gene TRBJ2-7, with a weak D call TRBD1 (6 bases). Germline loops: CDR1 SGHTA, CDR2 FQGTGA. The CDR3 spans 13 residues. The V and J ends lost 5 bases and 2 bases respectively, with 10 bases between them. The CDR3 here is CASSVGDTYEQYF. The CDR3 nucleotides are TGTGCCAGCAGCGTGGGGGACACCTACGAGCAGTACTTC.

The chain uses TRBV5-1 and TRBJ2-7, with 8 bases lining up with TRBD1. J was trimmed by 11 bases and V by 0 bases; bases with no gene match: 10. The CDR3 loop spans 14 amino acids. CDR1 is SGHRS and CDR2 is YFSETQ in the germline V gene. The CDR3: CASSLGDRTPSKYF. CDR3 in DNA: TGCGCCAGCAGCTTGGGGGACAGGACCCCTAGTAAGTACTTC.

The CDR3 nucleotides are TGTGCCAGCAGCTTAGCTGTTCGGGGAACCTACAATGAGCAGTTCTTC. It encodes CASSLAVRGTYNEQFF. The gene calls are TRBV7-8 and TRBJ2-1; maybe TRBD2 (5 bases). The V and J ends lost 0 bases and 2 bases respectively, with 11 bases between them. The CDR3 runs to 16 residues. CDR1 is SGHVS, CDR2 FQNEAQ, per germline.

The chain joins TRBV7-2 to TRBJ1-5; 11 positions match TRBD1. The CDR3 contains 16 residues. V was clipped by 5 bases and J by 1 base; unmatched bases: 4. Looked up from germline, CDR1 is SGHTA and CDR2 is FQGNSA. The CDR3 loop is CASSKDRGRSNQPQHF. In DNA form, the CDR3 reads TGTGCCAGCAGCAAGGACAGGGGGCGAAGCAATCAGCCCCAGCATTTT.

The gene calls are TRBV6-6 and TRBJ1-2; 8 nucleotides match TRBD1. This CDR3 region has 15 residues. V lost 0 bases, J lost 5 bases, and 5 bases stayed unmatched. Germline V CDR1 and CDR2: MNHNY, SVGAGI (reference sequence). This chain's CDR3 is CASSYSAGGGYGYTF. In DNA form, the CDR3 reads TGTGCCAGCAGTTACTCGGCAGGGGGCGGTTATGGCTACACCTTC.

This chain connects TRBV5-4 to TRBJ2-5; TRBD2 agrees at 8 bases. With 0 bases clipped from V and 5 bases from J, the junction kept 0 bases outside the gene matches. This CDR3 region has 13 residues. Germline V gives CDR1 SGHNT, CDR2 YYREEE (reference sequence). The CDR3 is CASSLGLAETQYF. Written as DNA, the CDR3 is TGTGCCAGCAGCTTGGGACTAGCGGAGACCCAGTACTTC.

The chain is built from TRBV15 and TRBJ2-5, with 8 bases identical to TRBD2. The CDR3 loop spans 16 amino acids. V trimming: 2 bases; J trimming: 7 bases; junction bases outside the gene matches: 12. Germline lookup yields CDR1 LNHNV and CDR2 YYDKDF (reference sequence). For the CDR3, the DNA is TGTGCCACCAGCAGACCGCCAGCGGGGGAGCGCGGGACCCAGTACTTC. It codes for CATSRPPAGERGTQYF.

In its sample, this clone was seen once. The chain combines TRBV2 with TRBJ2-1; TRBD1 matches 9 bases. The V segment lost 10 bases and the J segment 0 bases; nucleotides outside the gene matches: 1. This CDR3 has 13 amino acids. Germline-derived CDR1 and CDR2 are SNHLY and FYNNEI. CDR3 region: CAKGQGSYNEQFF. CDR3 sequence (DNA): TGTGCCAAGGGACAGGGCTCCTACAATGAGCAGTTCTTC.

The genes are TRBV11-2 and TRBJ1-2, with 8 bases matching TRBD1. CDR1 is SGHAT, CDR2 FQNNGV, per germline. J gave up 5 bases and V 5 bases, and 4 bases lay outside the gene matches. The CDR3 is made up of 13 amino acids. CDR3: CASSVGQGYGYTF. Here the CDR3 DNA reads TGTGCCAGCAGCGTAGGACAGGGATATGGCTACACCTTC.

This chain connects TRBV10-3 to TRBJ2-3; weak D call: TRBD2 (5 bases). CDR1 ENHRY and CDR2 SYGVKD come from the germline V gene. The CDR3 contains 13 residues. The V gene lost 7 bases and the J gene lost 4 bases, with 12 bases spanning the gap. The chain's CDR3 is CAIMAGTADTQYF. The CDR3 region has the DNA TGTGCCATCATGGCGGGCACTGCAGATACGCAGTATTTT.

This CDR3 is CASSLEEGGRPQHF. The DNA for the CDR3 is TGTGCCAGCAGCTTAGAGGAAGGGGGTAGGCCCCAGCATTTT. J is TRBJ1-5 and V is TRBV7-2; TRBD1 is a possible D gene (6 bases). Germline V gene data show CDR1 as SGHTA and CDR2 as FQGNSA. The length of the CDR3 is 14 residues. V lost 1 base and J 9 bases, leaving 13 bases between the germline ends.

This clone was seen only a few times. The DNA of the CDR3 is TGTGCCAGCAGCCAACCTGACAGTTACAATGAGCAGTTCTTC. It yields the protein CASSQPDSYNEQFF. The chain couples TRBV4-2 to TRBJ2-1; a weak D match, TRBD1 (5 bases). Germline V CDR1 and CDR2: LGHNA, YNFKEQ. This CDR3 is built from 14 residues. Deletions cut 2 bases from V and 4 bases from J, with 9 bases between.

This chain joins TRBV4-3 and TRBJ2-5, with 10 positions matching TRBD1. V lost 3 bases to trimming and J lost 0 bases; unmatched junction nucleotides: 4. CDR1 and CDR2 (germline): LGHNA, YSLEER. CDR3 length: 16 amino acids. CDR3 protein: CASSQGGQGDQETQYF. The CDR3 DNA is TGCGCCAGCAGCCAGGGCGGACAGGGGGACCAAGAGACCCAGTACTTC.

The chain carries TRBV9 and TRBJ2-3; possibly TRBD1 for D (6 bases). The length of the CDR3 is 13 residues. Trimming removed 4 bases from V and 6 bases from J, with 12 bases in between. CDR1 is SGDLS, CDR2 YYNGEE, per germline. The CDR3 region has the DNA TGTGCCAGCAGCCCCCAGAGGGGGGATACGCAGTATTTT. Translation: CASSPQRGDTQYF.

This chain joins TRBV4-1 and TRBJ1-5; D might be TRBD1 (6 bases). Germline values: CDR1 MGHRA, CDR2 YSYEKL. This CDR3 has 16 residues. Trimming removed 0 bases from V and 0 bases from J, with 9 bases in between. In nucleotides, the CDR3 is TGCGCCAGCAGCCAAGACCCAGGGGCTAGCAATCAGCCCCAGCATTTT. This encodes CASSQDPGASNQPQHF.

Here the CDR3 DNA reads TGTGCCACCTCCCTCGGGGGAGGAGAGACCCAGTACTTC. This encodes CATSLGGGETQYF. The chain recombines TRBV5-4 with TRBJ2-5; a possible D gene is TRBD2 (6 bases). Trimming pared 9 bases from V and 4 bases from J, leaving 16 bases between. Germline values: CDR1 SGHNT, CDR2 YYREEE (reference sequence). The CDR3 spans 13 residues.

The chain is built from TRBV6-5 and TRBJ1-2; a possible D gene is TRBD1 (6 bases). Looked up from germline, CDR1 is MNHEY and CDR2 is SVGAGI. V lost 5 bases and J lost 4, with 8 bases in between. This CDR3 spans 12 amino acids. CDR3 amino acids: CASSKQGYGYTF. DNA of the CDR3: TGTGCCAGCAGTAAACAGGGCTATGGCTACACCTTC.

CDR3 residues: CASSTGQAGYEQYF. DNA for the CDR3: TGTGCCAGCAGTACGGGACAGGCGGGCTACGAGCAGTACTTC. The chain recombines TRBV2 with TRBJ2-7, with 8 bases matching TRBD1. The CDR3 has 14 amino acids. Germline lookup yields CDR1 SNHLY and CDR2 FYNNEI. After removal of 5 bases from V and 3 bases from J, the junction contained 6 bases not matched to a gene.

As regards this clone: The sample carries other DNA sequences with the same CDR3. The V and J genes are TRBV29-1 and TRBJ1-3, with 8 bases lining up with TRBD1. The CDR3 totals 13 residues. Germline V gives CDR1 SQVTM, CDR2 ANQGSEA. V lost 4 bases, J lost 2 bases, and 1 base stayed unmatched. This chain's CDR3 is CSVVRGPGNTIYF. As DNA, the CDR3 is TGCAGCGTTGTCAGGGGGCCTGGAAACACCATATATTTT. The full variable domain, completed using reference TRBV29-1 and TRBJ1-3, is SAVISQKPSRDICQRGTSLTIQCQVDSQVTMMFWYRQQPGQSLTLIATANQGSEATYESGFVIDKFPISRPNLTFSTLTVSNMSPEDSSIYLCSVVRGPGNTIYFGEGSWLTVV.

The chain recombines TRBV6-5 with TRBJ2-5, with a weak D call TRBD2 (6 bases). The germline V and J ends were trimmed by 6 bases and 1 base, with 15 bases remaining between them. Per the germline V gene, CDR1 is MNHEY and CDR2 is SVGAGI. The CDR3 has 15 amino acids. CDR3 nucleotide sequence: TGTGCCAGCAGCCGCAATAGCGGTGCCCAAGAGACCCAGTACTTC. Its protein is CASSRNSGAQETQYF.